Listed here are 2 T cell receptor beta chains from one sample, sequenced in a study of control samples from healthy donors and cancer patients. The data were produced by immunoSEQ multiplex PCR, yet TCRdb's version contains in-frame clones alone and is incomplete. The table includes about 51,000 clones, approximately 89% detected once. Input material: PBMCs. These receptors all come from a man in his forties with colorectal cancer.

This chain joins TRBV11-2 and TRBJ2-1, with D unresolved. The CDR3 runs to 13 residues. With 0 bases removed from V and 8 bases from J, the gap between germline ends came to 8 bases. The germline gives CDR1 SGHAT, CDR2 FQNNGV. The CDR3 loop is CASSLDVGHEQFF. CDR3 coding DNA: TGTGCCAGCAGCTTAGATGTCGGGCATGAGCAGTTCTTC.

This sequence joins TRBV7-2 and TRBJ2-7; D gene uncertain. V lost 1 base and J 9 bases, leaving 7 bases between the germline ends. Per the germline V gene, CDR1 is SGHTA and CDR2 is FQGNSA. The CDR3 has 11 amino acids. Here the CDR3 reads CASSLDRLQYF. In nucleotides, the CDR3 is TGTGCCAGCAGCTTAGACCGGTTGCAGTACTTC.